This record concerns one T cell receptor (beta chain) sequence. This sample is part of a study of blood T cell repertoires in COVID-19. At the level of the study: Material from acute and convalescent COVID-19 was sourced from the United States, Italy and Spain. T cells, B-cell-depleted T cells, or PBMCs provided the cDNA or gDNA that served as material.

Clones were sequenced by immunoSEQ multiplex PCR, and TCRdb holds only the in-frame ones, with some missing. The sample includes about 240,000 clones, roughly 83% of them seen just once. The ends lost 6 bases at V and 5 bases at J; junction bases unmatched: 6. This CDR3 spans 15 amino acids. The germline CDR1 and CDR2 sequences are MDHEN and SYDVKM. Sequenced input: peripheral blood. This receptor was identified in a woman older than 75 with acute or convalescent COVID-19. V gene TRBV28 combines with J gene TRBJ2-1, with 11 bases lining up with TRBD1. The CDR3 region is CASRSGTGGNNEQFF. DNA for the CDR3: TGTGCCAGCAGATCCGGGACAGGGGGAAACAATGAGCAGTTCTTC.